These 28 T cell receptor beta chains came from one sample sequenced in a study of OX40 agonist ivuxolimab in advanced cancers. Libraries were prepared by immunoSEQ multiplex PCR; TCRdb keeps only in-frame clonotypes and omits some of them. The sample has about 50,000 clones, about nine tenths seen once. Sequenced material: CD4+ or CD8+ T cells sorted from blood, taken in a trial of the OX40 agonist ivuxolimab. The receptors derive from an adult with an advanced solid tumor such as melanoma, head and neck, liver or kidney cancer.

This chain joins TRBV28 and TRBJ1-1, with D perhaps matching TRBD1 (5 bases). The CDR3 consists of 13 residues. Trimming stripped 1 base from V and 11 bases from J, with 14 bases between. Germline CDR1 reads MDHEN; CDR2 reads SYDVKM. CDR3 in DNA: TGTGCCAGCAGTTTATTGGTGGGGCAGAAGGCTTTCTTT. It codes for CASSLLVGQKAFF.

The rearrangement links TRBV5-1 to TRBJ2-3, with no clear D. The CDR3 totals 14 residues. Germline V gives CDR1 SGHRS, CDR2 YFSETQ. V was cut by 0 bases and J by 2 bases, with 7 bases left in between. The CDR3 region has the DNA TGCGCCAGCAGCTTGGTCGGCCACACAGATACGCAGTATTTT. The encoded protein is CASSLVGHTDTQYF.

The CDR3 DNA reads TGTGCCACCCGGTTAGCGGGGAGCACAGATACGCAGTATTTT. It translates to CATRLAGSTDTQYF. The J gene is TRBJ2-3, the V gene TRBV10-3, with TRBD2 identical over 8 bases. The J segment lost 0 bases and the V segment lost 10 bases, leaving 6 bases of the junction unmatched. Germline CDR1 and CDR2: ENHRY and SYGVKD. The CDR3 contains 14 residues.

The V call is TRBV30, the J call TRBJ2-5; tentatively, D is TRBD1 (6 bases). CDR3 length equals 15 residues. V lost 5 bases, J lost 5 bases, and 21 bases lay in between. Germline V gene sequence: CDR1 GTSNPN, CDR2 SVGIG (reference sequence). CDR3 sequence reads: CAWARGQPSGETQYF. The CDR3 nucleotides are TGTGCCTGGGCCAGGGGACAACCGTCGGGGGAGACCCAGTACTTC. Based on the CDR3 plus reference TRBV30 and TRBJ2-5, the full variable domain is SQTIHQWPATLVQPVGSPLSLECTVEGTSNPNLYWYRQAAGRGLQLLFYSVGIGQISSEVPQNLSASRPQDRQFILSSKKLLLSDSGFYLCAWARGQPSGETQYFGPGTRLLVL.

The chain has TRBV7-9 and TRBJ2-7, with D unresolved. CDR3 length: 11 amino acids. The germline V gene encodes CDR1 SEHNR and CDR2 FQNEAQ (reference sequence). The germline V and J ends were trimmed by 5 bases and 0 bases, with 2 bases remaining between them. The CDR3 sequence: CASSPSYEQYF. CDR3 in DNA: TGTGCCAGCAGCCCCTCCTACGAGCAGTACTTC.

The table lists this clone with a few counts. The chain has TRBV29-1 and TRBJ1-5; perhaps TRBD1 as D (5 bases). The germline V gene has CDR1 SQVTM and CDR2 ANQGSEA. The V gene lost 6 bases and the J gene lost 5 bases, with 20 bases spanning the gap. The CDR3 covers 15 residues. The CDR3 coding sequence is TGCAGCGTGGGGACCGGGGGAGGGAGGGATCAGCCCCAGCATTTT. This codes for CSVGTGGGRDQPQHF.

This chain links TRBV7-2 with TRBJ1-1, with D unclear. The CDR3 sequence is 13 residues long. Trimming took off 2 bases at V and 4 bases at J, with 8 bases between the two ends. Germline loops: CDR1 SGHTA, CDR2 FQGNSA. CDR3 bases: TGTGCCAGCAGCTTAAGCGAGGGCACTGAAGCTTTCTTT. Translated: CASSLSEGTEAFF.

The V and J genes are TRBV6-1 and TRBJ2-5, with TRBD1 identical over 10 bases. This CDR3 has 15 residues. J gave up 5 bases and V 7 bases, and 10 bases lay outside the gene matches. Germline V gene sequence: CDR1 MNHNS, CDR2 SASEGT. CDR3 region: CASMSPGQGWETQYF. CDR3 sequence (DNA): TGTGCCAGCATGAGCCCGGGACAGGGGTGGGAGACCCAGTACTTC.

J is TRBJ2-7 and V is TRBV5-6; D not certain. V was pared by 4 bases and J by 6 bases, with 8 bases between. Per germline, CDR1 SGHDT and CDR2 YYEEEE. This CDR3 comprises 11 residues. CDR3 nucleotides: TGTGCCAGCAGCGTGGTTGCCGAGCAGTACTTC. Amino acid sequence: CASSVVAEQYF.

The chain combines TRBV9 with TRBJ2-1; D is uncertain. Germline lookup yields CDR1 SGDLS and CDR2 YYNGEE. Trimming left V 2 bases short and J 6 bases short, with 9 bases between. CDR3 length: 13 amino acids. The CDR3 DNA reads as TGTGCCAGCAGCGTTGGTAGTAGCAATGAGCAGTTCTTC. It codes for CASSVGSSNEQFF.

This clone has only a few counts. The chain couples TRBV9 to TRBJ2-1; D perhaps matches TRBD2 (5 bases). Germline CDR1 is SGDLS and CDR2 is YYNGEE. The CDR3 loop spans 15 amino acids. V was cut by 0 bases and J by 5 bases, with 12 bases left in between. The DNA for the CDR3 is TGTGCCAGCAGCGTAGAAGGGCTAGCAGACAATGAGCAGTTCTTC. This gives the protein CASSVEGLADNEQFF.

V usage is TRBV9 and J usage is TRBJ2-7; D is unresolved. The V end was cut by 0 bases, the J end by 2 bases, with 6 bases between. CDR3 length: 13 residues. The V gene's germline CDR1 is SGDLS and CDR2 YYNGEE. The CDR3 is CASSVDGAYEQYF. The CDR3 DNA reads TGTGCCAGCAGCGTAGACGGAGCCTACGAGCAGTACTTC.

The rearrangement joins TRBV7-2 to TRBJ1-3, with D perhaps matching TRBD1 (5 bases). CDR1 is SGHTA and CDR2 is FQGNSA in the germline V gene. Trimming shortened V by 3 bases and J by 4 bases, and 10 bases separated the two germline ends. This CDR3 has 14 residues. The CDR3 reads CASSFGALGNTIYF. CDR3 DNA sequence: TGTGCCAGCAGCTTTGGGGCTTTGGGAAACACCATATATTTT.

The genes are TRBV5-5 and TRBJ1-1; D is unresolved. The germline V gene has CDR1 SGHKS and CDR2 YYEKEE (reference sequence). V lost 4 bases and J 11 bases, leaving 18 bases between the germline ends. This CDR3 comprises 13 residues. This chain's CDR3 is CASSNDGGVGAFF. The CDR3 nucleotides read TGTGCCAGCAGCAACGATGGTGGGGTGGGCGCTTTCTTT. The full variable domain, its missing parts supplied by reference TRBV5-5 and TRBJ1-1, is DAGVTQSPTHLIKTRGQQVTLRCSPISGHKSVSWYQQVLGQGPQFIFQYYEKEERGRGNFPDRFSARQFPNYSSELNVNALLLGDSALYLCASSNDGGVGAFFGQGTRLTVV.

Concerning this clone: Other DNA sequences within the sample encode an identical CDR3. The chain employs TRBV7-3 and TRBJ2-5; D perhaps matches TRBD2 (7 bases). Germline V gene lookup returns CDR1 SGHTA and CDR2 FQGTGA. This CDR3 comprises 15 residues. Trimming shortened V by 1 base and J by 5 bases, and 14 bases separated the two germline ends. CDR3 DNA sequence: TGTGCCAGCAGCTTAATGGGGAGGGGGGGGGAGACCCAGTACTTC. Its translation: CASSLMGRGGETQYF. Variable domain in full (rest from reference TRBV7-3 and TRBJ2-5): GAGVSQTPSNKVTEKGKYVELRCDPISGHTALYWYRQSLGQGPEFLIYFQGTGAADDSGLPNDRFFAVRPEGSVSTLKIQRTERGDSAVYLCASSLMGRGGETQYFGPGTRLLVL.

The chain links TRBV11-3 to TRBJ2-3; no firm D call. The germline gives CDR1 SGHNT, CDR2 YENEEA. V lost 1 base and J lost 4, with 9 bases in between. The CDR3 spans 14 residues. The CDR3 coding sequence is TGTGCCAGCAGCTTAGGGGCGACGGCAGATACGCAGTATTTT. It encodes CASSLGATADTQYF.

This rearrangement joins TRBV28 to TRBJ2-1; D not resolved. V was pared by 6 bases and J by 6 bases, with 18 bases between. Germline assignment: CDR1 MDHEN and CDR2 SYDVKM. There are 15 residues in the CDR3. CDR3 DNA sequence: TGTGCCAGCAGCCCGTATCGTAGCTTGAGCAATGAGCAGTTCTTC. This sequence encodes CASSPYRSLSNEQFF.

The genes are TRBV28 and TRBJ1-2; possibly TRBD1 for D (6 bases). The CDR3 has 15 residues. Trimming pared 3 bases from V and 0 bases from J, leaving 11 bases between. Germline V gene lookup returns CDR1 MDHEN and CDR2 SYDVKM. The CDR3 region is CASSFLGATNYGYTF. DNA of the CDR3: TGTGCCAGCAGTTTTCTGGGGGCTACTAACTATGGCTACACCTTC.

Only a few counts were recorded for this clone. V usage is TRBV5-4 and J usage is TRBJ2-1; D might be TRBD2 (7 bases). Looked up from germline, CDR1 is SGHNT and CDR2 is YYREEE (reference sequence). Trimming stripped 10 bases from V and 2 bases from J, with 19 bases between. The CDR3 has 15 residues. CDR3 loop: CAARGGAGTYNEQFF. For the CDR3, the DNA is TGTGCCGCCAGGGGAGGGGCGGGGACCTACAATGAGCAGTTCTTC.

There are a few counts of this clone. V and J are TRBV7-2 and TRBJ2-3, with 10 bases fitting TRBD2. The trim removed 5 bases at V and 7 bases at J, leaving 9 bases unmatched. CDR3 length: 15 amino acids. The germline V gene encodes CDR1 SGHTA and CDR2 FQGNSA. CDR3 bases: TGTGCCAGCAGCCGACTAGCGGGTATTAGGAATACGCAGTATTTT. Protein product: CASSRLAGIRNTQYF.

The rearrangement joins TRBV5-1 to TRBJ2-5; either TRBD1 or TRBD2 may fit D (6 bases each). The CDR3 consists of 15 residues. CDR1 is SGHRS, CDR2 YFSETQ, per germline. Trimming took off 6 bases at V and 5 bases at J, with 20 bases between the two ends. The CDR3 DNA reads as TGCGCCAGCACTTTAAGGGGGGCCAGGGAGGAGACCCAGTACTTC. Amino acid sequence: CASTLRGAREETQYF.

This clone occurred once. The chain links TRBV7-2 to TRBJ2-5; TRBD1 aligns across 7 bases. The germline gives CDR1 SGHTA, CDR2 FQGNSA. The CDR3 runs 13 residues. V lost 3 bases, J lost 4 bases, and 2 bases stayed unmatched. In DNA, the CDR3 is TGTGCCAGCAGCTTGACAGGGCTAGAGACCCAGTACTTC. Its protein product is CASSLTGLETQYF.

Only one count was recorded for this clone. The CDR3 DNA sequence: TGTGCCACCAGCAGAGATCGGGTCAGCCTAGAGACCCAGTACTTC. It encodes CATSRDRVSLETQYF. J is TRBJ2-5 and V is TRBV15, with unresolved D. Germline values: CDR1 LNHNV, CDR2 YYDKDF (reference sequence). V was cut by 0 bases and J by 4 bases, with 12 bases left in between. This CDR3 is 15 amino acids long.

This chain joins TRBV7-2 and TRBJ2-7; 11 nucleotides align to TRBD2. The germline V gene encodes CDR1 SGHTA and CDR2 FQGNSA. The CDR3 covers 16 residues. With 5 bases clipped from V and 3 bases from J, the junction kept 9 bases outside the gene matches. The CDR3 loop reads CASSPWLAGGGYEQYF. CDR3 nucleotide sequence: TGTGCCAGCAGCCCATGGCTAGCGGGAGGTGGCTACGAGCAGTACTTC.

V usage is TRBV7-3 and J usage is TRBJ2-1, with D unclear. Looked up from germline, CDR1 is SGHTA and CDR2 is FQGTGA. V lost 5 bases, J lost 4 bases, and 9 bases lay in between. There are 13 residues in the CDR3. The CDR3 DNA is TGTGCCAGCAGCCCAGGTCGATACAATGAGCAGTTCTTC. Translating it yields CASSPGRYNEQFF.

In nucleotides, the CDR3 is TGTGCCAGTAGTATGGTCCCACTGAATCAACATAACTATGGCTACACCTTC. Translated: CASSMVPLNQHNYGYTF. The chain links TRBV19 to TRBJ1-2; D not certain. CDR3 size: 17 residues. Deletions cut 3 bases from V and 1 base from J, with 18 bases between. Germline V gene data show CDR1 as LNHDA and CDR2 as SQIVND (reference sequence). Together with reference TRBV19 and TRBJ1-2, the CDR3 gives the full variable domain: DGGITQSPKYLFRKEGQNVTLSCEQNLNHDAMYWYRQDPGQGLRLIYYSQIVNDFQKGDIAEGYSVSREKKESFPLTVTSAQKNPTAFYLCASSMVPLNQHNYGYTFGSGTRLTVV.

The table lists this clone with a count of one. This chain uses TRBV18 with TRBJ2-7, with a weak D call TRBD1 (6 bases). V dropped 2 bases and J dropped 3 bases, with 14 bases sitting between them. CDR3 length equals 15 residues. Per germline, CDR1 KGHSH and CDR2 LQKENI. The CDR3 spells CASSPEGSGDYEQYF. CDR3 DNA sequence: TGTGCCAGCTCACCAGAAGGGTCAGGGGACTACGAGCAGTACTTC. Drawing the rest from reference TRBV18 and TRBJ2-7, the complete variable domain is NAGVMQNPRHLVRRRGQEARLRCSPMKGHSHVYWYRQLPEEGLKFMVYLQKENIIDESGMPKERFSAEFPKEGPSILRIQQVVRGDSAAYFCASSPEGSGDYEQYFGPGTRLTVT.

The V call is TRBV2, the J call TRBJ1-1; D is perhaps TRBD1 (6 bases). CDR3 size: 13 residues. From germline, CDR1 is SNHLY and CDR2 FYNNEI. V lost 5 bases and J 3 bases, leaving 10 bases between the germline ends. As DNA, the CDR3 is TGTGCCAGCAGTTACAGGGTTGACACTGAAGCTTTCTTT. Translating gives CASSYRVDTEAFF.